These 22 T cell receptor beta chains were sequenced from one sample in a study of cytomegalovirus exposure and HLA in healthy donors. Both 60 Vbeta primers and 13 Jbeta primers went into the PCR. Data came from immunoSEQ multiplex PCR; TCRdb stores just in-frame clones and leaves some out. The sample includes about 160,000 clones, over 80% of them seen just once. Material for sequencing was PBMCs. Source of these receptors: a boy between 2 and 10 years old in good health and CMV-seronegative.

The chain links TRBV18 to TRBJ1-2; 8 bases match TRBD1. The junction had 7 bases not matched to a gene; V was cut back by 6 bases and J by 4 bases. From germline, CDR1 is KGHSH and CDR2 LQKENI. The CDR3 contains 14 residues. The CDR3 reads CASSRSTGVYGYTF. CDR3 bases: TGTGCCAGCTCGCGATCGACAGGGGTCTATGGCTACACCTTC.

V and J are TRBV11-2 and TRBJ1-3; no clear D. CDR1 and CDR2 from the germline V gene are SGHAT and FQNNGV. The V end lost 2 bases, the J end lost 0 bases, and 8 bases lay between the germline ends. The CDR3 has 15 residues. CDR3 sequence: CASSLPSGSGNTIYF. The CDR3 DNA reads as TGTGCCAGCAGCTTACCATCGGGCTCTGGAAACACCATATATTTT.

This clone has a handful of counts. This chain links TRBV23-1 with TRBJ1-5; no definite D call. TRBV23-1 is an open reading frame whose function is uncertain. Trimming took off 4 bases at V and 4 bases at J, with 14 bases between the two ends. The CDR3 contains 15 residues. In nucleotides, the CDR3 is TGCGCCAGCAGTCGTGGCAGGCAGCTAAATCAGCCCCAGCATTTT. This translates into CASSRGRQLNQPQHF.

For the CDR3, the DNA is TGTGCCAGCAGCGTAGGTGCTCGACTAGCGGGGAAAGGGGAGCTGTTTTTT. This gives the protein CASSVGARLAGKGELFF. V is TRBV9 and J is TRBJ2-2, with 11 nucleotides matching TRBD2. The V and J ends lost 0 bases and 8 bases, in that order; junction bases with no gene match: 9. The germline V gene has CDR1 SGDLS and CDR2 YYNGEE. The CDR3 covers 17 residues.

This clone was observed a single time. The V gene is TRBV30, the J gene TRBJ1-1, with 7 nucleotides matching TRBD1. The ends lost 3 bases at V and 4 bases at J; junction bases unmatched: 11. CDR3 length: 15 residues. Germline V gene sequence: CDR1 GTSNPN, CDR2 SVGIG (reference sequence). CDR3 sequence (DNA): TGTGCCTGGAGCATACCGACAGGGTGGGTCACTGAAGCTTTCTTT. This encodes CAWSIPTGWVTEAFF. Filled out from reference TRBV30 and TRBJ1-1, the complete variable domain reads SQTIHQWPATLVQPVGSPLSLECTVEGTSNPNLYWYRQAAGRGLQLLFYSVGIGQISSEVPQNLSASRPQDRQFILSSKKLLLSDSGFYLCAWSIPTGWVTEAFFGQGTRLTVV.

The V and J genes are TRBV6-1 and TRBJ1-2, with 8 bases that match TRBD1. From germline, CDR1 is MNHNS and CDR2 SASEGT. This CDR3 has 15 amino acids. After removal of 4 bases from V and 4 bases from J, the junction contained 8 bases not matched to a gene. DNA for the CDR3: TGTGCCAGCAGTGCCCTCGGACAGGGTCCCTATGGCTACACCTTC. The encoded protein is CASSALGQGPYGYTF.

The rearrangement joins TRBV6-1 to TRBJ1-2; unclear D gene. The CDR3 sequence is 14 residues long. From germline, CDR1 is MNHNS and CDR2 SASEGT. The ends were cut back, 4 bases at V and 4 bases at J, with 13 bases in the middle. CDR3 residues: CASSAPWPPYGYTF. The CDR3 nucleotides are TGTGCCAGCAGTGCTCCATGGCCGCCCTATGGCTACACCTTC.

V is TRBV4-2 and J is TRBJ2-1, with 8 nucleotides matching TRBD2. CDR1 is LGHNA and CDR2 is YNFKEQ in the germline V gene. The CDR3 extends over 17 amino acids. V dropped 2 bases and J dropped 3; count of bases not matched to a gene: 9. For the CDR3, the DNA is TGTGCCAGCAGCCAAAGAGGGCCGGGAGGGCACTACAATGAGCAGTTCTTC. This sequence encodes CASSQRGPGGHYNEQFF.

This clone has just a few counts. The chain combines TRBV7-9 with TRBJ1-2; D possibly corresponds to TRBD1 (6 bases). The CDR3 extends over 15 amino acids. The germline V gene has CDR1 SEHNR and CDR2 FQNEAQ (reference sequence). V gave up 1 base and J gave up 9 bases, with 18 bases separating them. The CDR3 bases are TGTGCCAGCAGCTTAGAGGGTCAACAGGGTCATAGCTACACCTTC. Its protein is CASSLEGQQGHSYTF.

CDR3: CASSEKLAKNIQYF. CDR3 DNA: TGTGCCAGCAGTGAAAAGCTAGCCAAAAACATTCAGTACTTC. V gene TRBV2 combines with J gene TRBJ2-4, with D unresolved. Germline-derived CDR1 and CDR2 are SNHLY and FYNNEI. Trimming shortened V by 2 bases and J by 0 bases, and 5 bases separated the two germline ends. The CDR3 runs to 14 residues.

The V call is TRBV25-1, the J call TRBJ1-6; the D gene is possibly TRBD1 (5 bases). This CDR3 contains 13 residues. The ends were cut back, 6 bases at V and 9 bases at J, with 12 bases in the middle. Germline V lookup: CDR1 MGHDK, CDR2 SYGVNS. CDR3 residues: CASSQGIGSPLHF. In DNA form, the CDR3 reads TGTGCCAGCAGCCAGGGAATAGGTTCACCCCTCCACTTT.

The rearrangement joins TRBV4-1 to TRBJ2-2; maybe TRBD1 (5 bases). CDR1 is MGHRA and CDR2 is YSYEKL in the germline V gene. Trimming cost V 4 bases and J 4 bases, with 10 bases left between them. This CDR3 spans 14 amino acids. CDR3 region: CASSLARGTGELFF. In DNA, the CDR3 is TGCGCCAGCAGCCTCGCAAGGGGCACCGGGGAGCTGTTTTTT.

The chain uses TRBV7-2 and TRBJ2-2; no reliable D call. The CDR3 sequence is 15 residues long. CDR1 is SGHTA, CDR2 FQGNSA, per germline. Trimming stripped 1 base from V and 4 bases from J, with 10 bases between. This CDR3 is CASSLVASTTGELFF. The DNA of the CDR3 is TGTGCCAGCAGCTTAGTAGCCTCTACCACCGGGGAGCTGTTTTTT.

This clone appeared a few times. The J gene is TRBJ2-7, the V gene TRBV7-2; a weak D match, TRBD2 (5 bases). The CDR3 sequence is 14 residues long. The germline gives CDR1 SGHTA, CDR2 FQGNSA. The V gene lost 1 base and the J gene lost 2 bases, with 9 bases spanning the gap. CDR3 region: CASSLGGAAYEQYF. The CDR3 DNA is TGTGCCAGCAGCTTAGGGGGAGCAGCCTACGAGCAGTACTTC.

The chain has TRBV11-2 and TRBJ2-1; the D gene is possibly TRBD2 (5 bases). V gave up 1 base and J gave up 3 bases, with 10 bases separating them. This CDR3 has 15 amino acids. The V gene's germline CDR1 is SGHAT and CDR2 FQNNGV. The CDR3 DNA follows: TGTGCCAGCAGCTTAGCTGGACGGGACTACAATGAGCAGTTCTTC. As protein: CASSLAGRDYNEQFF.

The gene calls are TRBV6-5 and TRBJ2-3; TRBD2 might be the D (6 bases). From germline, CDR1 is MNHEY and CDR2 SVGAGI. The CDR3 contains 15 residues. Trimming took off 8 bases at V and 0 bases at J, with 15 bases between the two ends. This CDR3 is CASGWQGLSTDTQYF. CDR3 sequence (DNA): TGTGCCAGCGGTTGGCAGGGACTTAGCACAGATACGCAGTATTTT.

The chain is built from TRBV7-9 and TRBJ1-4; tentative D call: TRBD1 (5 bases). Germline CDR1 SEHNR, CDR2 FQNEAQ (reference sequence). The CDR3 covers 13 residues. V was cut by 5 bases and J by 8 bases, with 12 bases left in between. In DNA form, the CDR3 reads TGTGCCAGCAGCCCCCGGACATCAGAAAAACTGTTTTTT. Translating it yields CASSPRTSEKLFF.

The rearrangement joins TRBV9 to TRBJ2-7; a possible D gene is TRBD1 (6 bases). CDR1 SGDLS and CDR2 YYNGEE come from the germline V gene. This CDR3 is 12 amino acids long. The ends were cut back, 3 bases at V and 6 bases at J, with 10 bases in the middle. The CDR3 coding sequence is TGTGCCAGCAGCGAAGGGGGAACCGAGCAGTACGTC. Translation gives CASSEGGTEQYV.

V gene TRBV19 combines with J gene TRBJ1-1, with 8 bases that match TRBD1. CDR3 length: 17 amino acids. After removal of 4 bases from V and 2 bases from J, the junction contained 12 bases not matched to a gene. The germline V gene has CDR1 LNHDA and CDR2 SQIVND (reference sequence). CDR3 nucleotide sequence: TGTGCCAGTAGTAATCAGGGGGCCCAACCCTTTAACACTGAAGCTTTCTTT. As protein: CASSNQGAQPFNTEAFF.

The V gene is TRBV6-1, the J gene TRBJ2-1, with D possibly TRBD1 on 6 matching bases. Trimming removed 4 bases from V and 3 bases from J, with 16 bases in between. This CDR3 is built from 16 residues. Germline assignment: CDR1 MNHNS and CDR2 SASEGT. The CDR3 spells CASSGTGFYDYNEQFF. Here the CDR3 DNA reads TGTGCCAGCAGTGGCACAGGGTTCTACGACTACAATGAGCAGTTCTTC.

The genes are TRBV5-6 and TRBJ1-2, with D possibly TRBD1 on 5 matching bases. This CDR3 is 14 amino acids long. Germline V CDR1 and CDR2: SGHDT, YYEEEE. The V gene lost 5 bases and the J gene lost 6 bases, with 17 bases spanning the gap. The CDR3 sequence is CASSPWAGQDGYTF. The CDR3 DNA reads TGTGCCAGCAGTCCCTGGGCGGGGCAGGATGGCTACACCTTC.

The chain combines TRBV10-2 with TRBJ2-5, with TRBD1 as a possible D gene (6 bases). This CDR3 spans 14 amino acids. Germline V lookup: CDR1 WSHSY, CDR2 SAAADI. Trimming took off 3 bases at V and 1 base at J, with 9 bases between the two ends. This CDR3 is CASSDRGGQETQYF. As DNA, the CDR3 is TGCGCCAGCAGTGACAGGGGTGGCCAAGAGACCCAGTACTTC.